The 30 T cell receptor beta chains in this list originate from one sample, sequenced in a study of blood T cell repertoires in COVID-19 (dated by TCRdb to 2020 to 2021). The receptor library was made with the immunoSEQ multiplex PCR assay. TCRdb carries this immuneACCESS record with in-frame sequences only. Its versions omit some clonotypes, under half of them owing to an unresolved V gene in the studies checked, with the rest unexplained. The sample data list a few hundred thousand clones, and 86% of these were observed just once. In total, the top ten clones hold roughly 5.8% of the sample. Specimen: peripheral blood. The receptors originated from a man aged 55 to 70 with acute or convalescent COVID-19.

The gene calls are TRBV12-5 and TRBJ2-7, with 7 positions matching TRBD2. The germline V gene encodes CDR1 LGHNT and CDR2 FRNRAP. V was clipped by 0 bases and J by 6 bases; unmatched bases: 17. There are 18 residues in the CDR3. The CDR3 is CASGLVPLNQGGLREQYF. Written as DNA, the CDR3 is TGTGCTAGTGGTTTGGTCCCGCTTAACCAGGGAGGGCTACGCGAGCAGTACTTC.

V and J are TRBV28 and TRBJ2-3, with TRBD2 identical over 13 bases. This CDR3 is built from 16 residues. Germline V lookup: CDR1 MDHEN, CDR2 SYDVKM. J was trimmed by 2 bases and V by 7 bases; bases with no gene match: 6. The CDR3 coding sequence is TGTGCCAGCAATCCGGGACTAGCGGGATCCACAGATACGCAGTATTTT. Translating gives CASNPGLAGSTDTQYF.

V is TRBV18 and J is TRBJ2-7; 14 bases are shared with TRBD2. Looked up from germline, CDR1 is KGHSH and CDR2 is LQKENI. CDR3 length equals 18 residues. The ends lost 4 bases at V and 2 bases at J; junction bases unmatched: 10. The CDR3 coding sequence is TGTGCCAGCTCACGAGCCGGGACTAGCGGGAGTTCTACCTACGAGCAGTACTTC. Its protein is CASSRAGTSGSSTYEQYF.

The chain links TRBV7-9 to TRBJ1-1; 9 nucleotides align to TRBD1. J was trimmed by 5 bases and V by 5 bases; bases with no gene match: 6. The CDR3 is 14 amino acids. Germline V gene sequence: CDR1 SEHNR, CDR2 FQNEAQ (reference sequence). The CDR3 sequence is CASSPGTGRTEAFF. The CDR3 nucleotides read TGTGCCAGCAGCCCAGGGACAGGGCGAACTGAAGCTTTCTTT.

The genes are TRBV5-1 and TRBJ1-2, with 7 bases lining up with TRBD1. With 5 bases clipped from V and 2 bases from J, the junction kept 6 bases outside the gene matches. Germline V gene lookup returns CDR1 SGHRS and CDR2 YFSETQ. CDR3 length equals 14 residues. DNA for the CDR3: TGCGCCAGCAGGTTGACAGGGTACAACTATGGCTACACCTTC. Amino acid sequence: CASRLTGYNYGYTF.

The J gene is TRBJ2-6, the V gene TRBV13; TRBD1 matches at 7 bases. The junction had 7 bases not matched to a gene; V was cut back by 5 bases and J by 0 bases. Germline V gene sequence: CDR1 PRHDT, CDR2 FYEKMQ (reference sequence). The length of the CDR3 is 17 residues. The CDR3, as DNA: TGTGCCAGCAGCCCACGGACAGGTGACTCTGGGGCCAACGTCCTGACTTTC. Translation: CASSPRTGDSGANVLTF.

The V gene is TRBV29-1, the J gene TRBJ2-5; TRBD2 matches 8 bases. V dropped 4 bases and J dropped 5; count of bases not matched to a gene: 6. This CDR3 region has 13 residues. Germline values: CDR1 SQVTM, CDR2 ANQGSEA. The DNA for the CDR3 is TGCAGCGTTGGAGTGGGACTAGAGGAGACCCAGTACTTC. Encoded protein: CSVGVGLEETQYF.

This sequence joins TRBV7-8 and TRBJ2-7, with 7 bases fitting TRBD2. The ends lost 5 bases at V and 5 bases at J; junction bases unmatched: 12. From germline, CDR1 is SGHVS and CDR2 FQNEAQ. CDR3 length: 15 amino acids. This CDR3 is CASSPLGGNVDEQYF. CDR3 nucleotide sequence: TGTGCCAGCAGCCCCCTGGGGGGGAACGTGGACGAGCAGTACTTC. Drawing the rest from reference TRBV7-8 and TRBJ2-7, the complete variable domain is GAGVSQSPRYKVAKRGQDVALRCDPISGHVSLFWYQQALGQGPEFLTYFQNEAQLDKSGLPSDRFFAERPEGSVSTLKIQRTQQEDSAVYLCASSPLGGNVDEQYFGPGTRLTVT.

V usage is TRBV28 and J usage is TRBJ1-5, with 7 bases matching TRBD1. Germline V gene data show CDR1 as MDHEN and CDR2 as SYDVKM. This CDR3 region has 16 residues. Losses at the gene ends were 5 bases for V and 5 bases for J; bases not matched to a gene: 12. The CDR3 region has the DNA TGTGCCAGCAGTCCGAATCGACAGGGCGAGGATCAGCCCCAGCATTTT. Its protein is CASSPNRQGEDQPQHF.

The chain couples TRBV11-2 to TRBJ1-3, with TRBD1 as a possible D gene (6 bases). CDR3 length: 16 amino acids. Trimming removed 4 bases from V and 2 bases from J, with 15 bases in between. Germline V gives CDR1 SGHAT, CDR2 FQNNGV. The CDR3 coding sequence is TGTGCCAGCAGCTCGGTTTCGGGGGGCCCTGGAAACACCATATATTTT. The encoded protein is CASSSVSGGPGNTIYF.

The V gene is TRBV7-2, the J gene TRBJ2-7; no clear D gene. V dropped 8 bases and J dropped 3 bases, with 11 bases sitting between them. The germline V gene has CDR1 SGHTA and CDR2 FQGNSA. CDR3 size: 12 residues. In DNA, the CDR3 is TGTGCCAGCTCGGGTCAGAGCTACGAGCAGTACTTC. It is translated as CASSGQSYEQYF.

V usage is TRBV7-6 and J usage is TRBJ2-1; 15 bases match TRBD2. The CDR3 totals 18 residues. Per germline, CDR1 SGHVS and CDR2 FNYEAQ. V dropped 6 bases and J dropped 7; count of bases not matched to a gene: 13. The CDR3 region is CASSLRGTSGRTGNEQFF. CDR3 DNA sequence: TGTGCCAGCAGTCTCAGGGGGACTAGCGGGAGGACGGGGAATGAGCAGTTCTTC.

The chain couples TRBV4-2 to TRBJ2-5; a weak D match, TRBD2 (6 bases). The CDR3 length is 16 residues. The ends were cut back, 1 base at V and 1 base at J, with 13 bases in the middle. CDR1 and CDR2 from the germline V gene are LGHNA and YNFKEQ. CDR3 DNA: TGTGCCAGCAGCCAAGCCGGACTACAGTTCCAAGAGACCCAGTACTTC. Translation gives CASSQAGLQFQETQYF.

The chain couples TRBV5-5 to TRBJ1-2; no clear D gene. Germline V gene sequence: CDR1 SGHKS, CDR2 YYEKEE (reference sequence). The CDR3 extends over 13 amino acids. V was shortened by 0 bases and J by 3 bases, with 6 bases between the two germline ends. The CDR3: CASSLVSDYGYTF. CDR3 nucleotide sequence: TGTGCCAGCAGCTTGGTGTCAGACTATGGCTACACCTTC. Combining the CDR3 with reference TRBV5-5 and TRBJ1-2 gives the whole variable domain DAGVTQSPTHLIKTRGQQVTLRCSPISGHKSVSWYQQVLGQGPQFIFQYYEKEERGRGNFPDRFSARQFPNYSSELNVNALLLGDSALYLCASSLVSDYGYTFGSGTRLTVV.

This clone was counted only a few times. This sequence joins TRBV7-2 and TRBJ2-1, with 14 bases aligning to TRBD2. The CDR3 totals 15 residues. Trimming removed 4 bases from V and 10 bases from J; junction bases left unmatched: 6. Germline V gene lookup returns CDR1 SGHTA and CDR2 FQGNSA. For the CDR3, the DNA is TGTGCCAGCAGCTGGACTAGCGGGAGGATAGTGGAGCAGTTCTTC. It translates to CASSWTSGRIVEQFF.

The V gene is TRBV7-2, the J gene TRBJ2-7; 9 bases align to TRBD2. Looked up from germline, CDR1 is SGHTA and CDR2 is FQGNSA. The V and J ends lost 3 bases and 4 bases, in that order; junction bases with no gene match: 4. The CDR3 is 14 residues long. The CDR3: CASSFSGSLYEQYF. CDR3 nucleotides: TGTGCCAGCAGCTTTAGCGGGAGTTTGTACGAGCAGTACTTC.

The DNA for the CDR3 is TGCGCCAGCAACCCGCAGCGGGAGGGCCCTCAGAGCTGGGAGCATGAGCAGTTCTTC. Its translation: CASNPQREGPQSWEHEQFF. The V call is TRBV10-1, the J call TRBJ2-1, with 10 bases lining up with TRBD2. The CDR3 spans 19 residues. V lost 7 bases to trimming and J lost 8 bases; unmatched junction nucleotides: 23. Germline V lookup: CDR1 WNHNN, CDR2 SYGVQD (reference sequence).

The rearrangement joins TRBV7-9 to TRBJ2-5, with TRBD2 matching 10 bases. The V and J ends lost 1 base and 4 bases, in that order; junction bases with no gene match: 9. This CDR3 is built from 17 residues. Germline V CDR1 and CDR2: SEHNR, FQNEAQ (reference sequence). CDR3 residues: CASSLDTAGGPGETQYF. CDR3 sequence (DNA): TGTGCCAGCAGCTTAGATACAGCGGGAGGGCCCGGAGAGACCCAGTACTTC.

The V call is TRBV27, the J call TRBJ2-7, with TRBD2 matching over 7 bases. CDR1 is MNHEY and CDR2 is SMNVEV in the germline V gene (reference sequence). J was trimmed by 1 base and V by 3 bases; bases with no gene match: 15. The CDR3 runs 18 residues. The CDR3 nucleotides are TGTGCCAGCAGTTTCACCACCCCAACTAGCGCTTTATCCTACGAGCAGTACTTC. Translating gives CASSFTTPTSALSYEQYF.

The chain links TRBV19 to TRBJ2-3; 11 positions agree with TRBD2. The CDR3 sequence is 18 residues long. Germline V gene sequence: CDR1 LNHDA, CDR2 SQIVND (reference sequence). The V gene end was trimmed by 5 bases and the J gene end by 3 bases; junction bases not matched to a gene: 13. The CDR3 DNA follows: TGTGCCAGTAGTGGATACCATAGCGGGAGGGCATATACAGATACGCAGTATTTT. Translating gives CASSGYHSGRAYTDTQYF.

This clone has ten or more counts. This chain uses TRBV7-8 with TRBJ1-5, with 8 bases aligning to TRBD1. The CDR3 extends over 14 amino acids. Looked up from germline, CDR1 is SGHVS and CDR2 is FQNEAQ. The V segment lost 3 bases and the J segment 6 bases; nucleotides outside the gene matches: 4. The CDR3 loop reads CASSLDRVGQPQHF. In DNA form, the CDR3 reads TGTGCCAGCAGCTTGGACAGGGTGGGTCAGCCCCAGCATTTT.

The J gene is TRBJ1-4, the V gene TRBV2; D is unclear. V lost 6 bases and J 8 bases, leaving 13 bases between the germline ends. Looked up from germline, CDR1 is SNHLY and CDR2 is FYNNEI. The CDR3 runs 13 residues. The CDR3 is CASRRTGGEKLFF. For the CDR3, the DNA is TGTGCCAGCAGGAGGACGGGAGGGGAAAAACTGTTTTTT.

This clone has a single count. V is TRBV4-1 and J is TRBJ1-4, with TRBD1 matching 9 bases. The CDR3 runs 16 residues. The germline V gene encodes CDR1 MGHRA and CDR2 YSYEKL. V trimming: 5 bases; J trimming: 1 base; junction bases outside the gene matches: 5. The DNA for the CDR3 is TGCGCCAGCAGCAGTCGGGACAGGGTAACTAATGAAAAACTGTTTTTT. Translated: CASSSRDRVTNEKLFF.

The V call is TRBV29-1, the J call TRBJ2-1; 12 bases align to TRBD2. The junction had 8 bases not matched to a gene; V was cut back by 5 bases and J by 6 bases. There are 15 residues in the CDR3. Germline V lookup: CDR1 SQVTM, CDR2 ANQGSEA. CDR3 sequence: CSVLGTSGPRNEQFF. The DNA for the CDR3 is TGCAGCGTTCTCGGGACTAGCGGGCCCCGCAATGAGCAGTTCTTC.

The CDR3 here is CASSKVKTSGMQGPADTQYF. CDR3 in DNA: TGTGCCAGCAGCAAGGTCAAGACTAGCGGGATGCAAGGTCCTGCAGATACGCAGTATTTT. The rearrangement uses TRBV21-1 and TRBJ2-3; TRBD2, the table's D call, was not compared with the DNA. TRBV21-1 constitutes a pseudogene. The CDR3 has 20 amino acids.

This chain uses TRBV28 with TRBJ2-3, with D possibly TRBD2 on 6 matching bases. The germline gives CDR1 MDHEN, CDR2 SYDVKM. Trimming took 11 bases from V and 0 from J, leaving 9 bases between them. CDR3 length equals 12 residues. The chain's CDR3 is CAVRESTDTQYF. The CDR3 DNA reads as TGTGCCGTACGGGAGAGCACAGATACGCAGTATTTT.

V usage is TRBV2 and J usage is TRBJ2-7; D possibly corresponds to TRBD2 (6 bases). The CDR3 has 15 residues. In germline, CDR1 is SNHLY, CDR2 FYNNEI. V shed 6 bases and J shed 0 bases, with 15 bases lying between them. CDR3 nucleotides: TGTGCCAGCAGATCGAGGCGGGATCACTCCTACGAGCAGTACTTC. Its translation is CASRSRRDHSYEQYF.

The chain uses TRBV19 and TRBJ1-1; TRBD1 is a possible D gene (5 bases). The CDR3 is 15 amino acids. The germline CDR1 and CDR2 sequences are LNHDA and SQIVND (reference sequence). Trimming removed 1 base at V and 1 base at J, with 10 bases between. CDR3 in DNA: TGTGCCAGTAGTATAGGGAGGGGCCCGAACACTGAAGCTTTCTTT. Translating gives CASSIGRGPNTEAFF.

Comments on this clone: Other DNA sequences from this sample encode an identical CDR3 as well. The rearrangement joins TRBV27 to TRBJ1-1, with D possibly TRBD1 on 5 matching bases. The CDR3 contains 13 residues. Germline V CDR1 and CDR2: MNHEY, SMNVEV (reference sequence). The V gene lost 3 bases and the J gene lost 2 bases, with 7 bases spanning the gap. CDR3 DNA: TGTGCCAGCAGTTTTCAGGGAAACACTGAAGCTTTCTTT. This gives the protein CASSFQGNTEAFF.

The chain uses TRBV7-2 and TRBJ1-5, with D possibly TRBD1 on 6 matching bases. Germline values: CDR1 SGHTA, CDR2 FQGNSA. This CDR3 is 15 amino acids long. V lost 5 bases and J lost 5, with 16 bases in between. As DNA, the CDR3 is TGTGCCAGCAGCCCAGCGGCGGGGGCTGATCAGCCCCAGCATTTT. It codes for CASSPAAGADQPQHF.